This T cell receptor beta chain was profiled in a study of blood T cell repertoires in COVID-19. Some clones are missing from TCRdb's copy, which holds only in-frame ones; the method was immunoSEQ multiplex PCR. Of tens of thousands of clones in the sample, approximately 92% were seen once. Trimming left V 2 bases short and J 8 bases short, with 8 bases between. Germline lookup yields CDR1 WNHNN and CDR2 SYGVQD (reference sequence). The CDR3 has 12 residues. The source is a woman in her 70s with active COVID-19. The rearrangement links TRBV10-1 to TRBJ2-3, with D unclear. The sequenced sample consisted of peripheral blood. The DNA for the CDR3 is TGCGCCAGCAGTGAGAACCACGGTACGCAGTATTTT. Amino acid sequence: CASSENHGTQYF.